The next 7 T cell receptor beta chains were all read from a single sample in a study of beta chain features in type 1 diabetes. The sequenced template was cDNA made from the entire isolated RNA. Only in-frame clones appear in the TCRdb table, and some are missing; sequencing was by immunoSEQ multiplex PCR. This table holds 300,000 to 400,000 clones, 11% found once. Sequenced material: naive CD4+ T cells from blood. These receptors all stem from a woman in her twenties or thirties in good health.

This clone came up a few times. This chain links TRBV10-3 with TRBJ2-1; 7 positions match TRBD2. The CDR3 contains 15 residues. After removal of 6 bases from V and 3 bases from J, the junction contained 8 bases not matched to a gene. Germline V lookup: CDR1 ENHRY, CDR2 SYGVKD. CDR3 in amino acids: CAIRSPTSSYNEQFF. The CDR3 DNA reads as TGTGCCATCAGGTCCCCGACTAGCAGCTACAATGAGCAGTTCTTC.

J is TRBJ2-7 and V is TRBV28; 13 nucleotides agree with TRBD2. After removal of 9 bases from V and 4 bases from J, the junction contained 3 bases not matched to a gene. The CDR3 is 13 amino acids. The germline CDR1 and CDR2 sequences are MDHEN and SYDVKM. The CDR3 protein is CASRTSGRYEQYF. In DNA form, the CDR3 reads TGTGCCAGTCGGACTAGCGGGAGATACGAGCAGTACTTC.

This clone showed up just a few times. The CDR3 is CASSPQGVNTGELFF. CDR3 in DNA: TGTGCCAGCAGCCCACAGGGGGTGAACACCGGGGAGCTGTTTTTT. The chain combines TRBV7-9 with TRBJ2-2; 8 positions match TRBD1. This CDR3 contains 15 residues. Losses at the gene ends were 5 bases for V and 1 base for J; bases not matched to a gene: 3. Germline lookup yields CDR1 SEHNR and CDR2 FQNEAQ (reference sequence).

The rearrangement joins TRBV18 to TRBJ2-5, with D perhaps TRBD2 (5 bases). The CDR3 has 13 residues. Germline V gene sequence: CDR1 KGHSH, CDR2 LQKENI. Trimming removed 3 bases from V and 2 bases from J, with 7 bases in between. CDR3 region: CASSPGEQETQYF. The CDR3 DNA follows: TGTGCCAGCTCACCGGGAGAGCAAGAGACCCAGTACTTC.

V and J are TRBV29-1 and TRBJ2-1; maybe TRBD1 (7 bases). Germline V gene sequence: CDR1 SQVTM, CDR2 ANQGSEA. This CDR3 spans 15 amino acids. V was shortened by 0 bases and J by 4 bases, with 13 bases between the two germline ends. Here the CDR3 DNA reads TGCAGCGTTGAAGATAGGAGGGGGCGATACAATGAGCAGTTCTTC. It codes for CSVEDRRGRYNEQFF.

The chain has TRBV9 and TRBJ1-3; D is ambiguous. Trimming removed 0 bases from V and 2 bases from J, with 9 bases in between. CDR1 SGDLS and CDR2 YYNGEE come from the germline V gene. The CDR3 covers 15 residues. The CDR3, as DNA: TGTGCCAGCAGCGTAGCTCTGGAGGCTGGAAACACCATATATTTT. Encoded protein: CASSVALEAGNTIYF.

The J gene is TRBJ1-4, the V gene TRBV30, with 8 nucleotides matching TRBD1. The CDR3 loop spans 12 amino acids. Germline CDR1 and CDR2: GTSNPN and SVGIG (reference sequence). After removal of 1 base from V and 10 bases from J, the junction contained 2 bases not matched to a gene. The CDR3 sequence is CAWSAQGVKLFF. In nucleotides, the CDR3 is TGTGCCTGGAGTGCACAGGGGGTAAAACTGTTTTTT.